The 30 T cell receptor beta chains below were found in one sample sequenced in a study of tumor and adjacent non-tumor tissue in lung cancer. No cell sorting was done before RNA was extracted from the tissue. This non-tumor lung sample came from over 3 cm beyond the tumor edge. The library came from three nested PCR rounds adapted from ARM-PCR protocols. TCRdb used MiXCR to reprocess the multiplex PCR reads, holding one entry per CDR3 protein. The sample holds 100,000 or so distinct CDR3 sequences; approximately 60% are singletons and the top ten take approximately 19%. The specimen was distant non-tumor lung tissue. The source of these receptors is a man aged 30 to 39 with non-small cell lung cancer.

This clonotype was found once. No conserved phenylalanine or tryptophan ends this CDR3, so it is likely a read error. It is unclear where the CDR3 begins or ends on the DNA, so no DNA is shown, and the CDR3 is as TCRdb lists it. CDR3: CASSPSTGGRENTICY. The chain joins TRBV11-3 to TRBJ1-3; the table's TRBD1 call for D was not verified on the DNA. From germline, CDR1 is SGHNT and CDR2 YENEEA. The CDR3 comprises 16 residues, both ends counted.

V and J are TRBV29-1 and TRBJ2-1, with D perhaps TRBD1 (5 bases). CDR3 size: 13 residues. CDR1 and CDR2 (germline): SQVTM, ANQGSEA. In nucleotides, the CDR3 is TGCACCGCTGTATTGCGACAGAACAATGAGCAGTTCTTC. This encodes CTAVLRQNNEQFF.

A note on this clonotype: This may stem from a read error, because a much larger clone lies one nucleotide away. The gene calls are TRBV6-2 or TRBV6-3 and TRBJ1-1; D may be TRBD1 (5 bases). Per the germline V gene, CDR1 is MNHEY and CDR2 is SVGEGT. This CDR3 is 15 amino acids long. Written as DNA, the CDR3 is TGTGCCAGCAGTTACGAGATACGGGGCGGAACTGAAGCTTCCTTT. It yields the protein CASSYEIRGGTEASF.

The rearrangement joins TRBV20-1 to TRBJ1-5, with TRBD1 as a possible D gene (5 bases). The CDR3 is 15 amino acids. Germline CDR1 is DFQATT and CDR2 is SNEGSKA (reference sequence). The V and J ends lost 3 bases and 5 bases respectively, with 17 bases between them. CDR3 sequence: CSARGGEGLHQPQHF. The CDR3 bases are TGCAGTGCTAGGGGGGGGGAAGGCTTACATCAGCCCCAGCATTTT.

This clonotype was seen only once. Since a much larger clone is just one base distant, this may be a read error. V and J are TRBV6-5 and TRBJ1-4, with TRBD1 as a possible D gene (5 bases). The CDR3 extends over 15 amino acids. Looked up from germline, CDR1 is MNHEY and CDR2 is SVGAGI. The CDR3 spells CASRYRSGAREKLFF. The CDR3 DNA reads TGTGCCAGCCGTTACAGGTCGGGCGCTCGGGAAAAACTGTTTTTT.

On this clonotype itself: A much larger clone lies a single base off, so this may be a read error. The chain carries TRBV20-1 and TRBJ2-5; D gene unclear. V lost 2 bases and J 2 bases, leaving 9 bases between the germline ends. Germline V gene lookup returns CDR1 DFQATT and CDR2 SNEGSKA (reference sequence). CDR3 length equals 13 residues. The CDR3 sequence: CSARLHGQETQYF. The CDR3 DNA reads as TGCAGTGCTAGACTACATGGTCAAGAGACCCAGTACTTC.

This clonotype was found a few times. This clone may be a read error of a much larger clone one base away. The chain recombines TRBV12-3 or TRBV12-4 with TRBJ1-1; D gene uncertain. This CDR3 region has 12 residues. The ends were cut back, 10 bases at V and 5 bases at J, with 14 bases in the middle. The CDR3 loop is CANRRSGTEAFF. The CDR3 bases are TGTGCCAACAGACGATCCGGGACTGAAGCTTTCTTT.

This sequence joins TRBV5-1 and TRBJ2-5; D perhaps matches TRBD1 (5 bases). The germline V and J ends were trimmed by 2 bases and 2 bases, with 7 bases remaining between them. CDR1 and CDR2 (germline): SGHRS, YFSETQ. The CDR3 consists of 13 residues. CDR3 region: CASSLQEQETQYF. The CDR3 DNA reads TGCGCCAGCAGCTTACAGGAGCAAGAGACCCAGTACTTC. Together with reference TRBV5-1 and TRBJ2-5, the CDR3 gives the full variable domain: KAGVTQTPRYLIKTRGQQVTLSCSPISGHRSVSWYQQTPGQGLQFLFEYFSETQRNKGNFPGRFSGRQFSNSRSEMNVSTLELGDSALYLCASSLQEQETQYFGPGTRLLVL.

V is TRBV5-1 and J is TRBJ2-3; the D gene is possibly TRBD2 (6 bases). The CDR3 runs 16 residues. The germline gives CDR1 SGHRS, CDR2 YFSETQ. Trimming left V 4 bases short and J 0 bases short, with 15 bases between. CDR3 coding DNA: TGCGCCAGCAGCACTATAGCGGATGGGAGCACAGATACGCAGTATTTT. This codes for CASSTIADGSTDTQYF.

Details on this clonotype: A read error is likely, as this CDR3 ends without the conserved phenylalanine or tryptophan. The DNA is omitted, as the CDR3 cannot be located on it reliably, and the CDR3 follows TCRdb's listing. The V and J genes are TRBV20-1 and TRBJ1-2. Germline CDR1 DFQATT, CDR2 SNEGSKA (reference sequence). The CDR3 is 14 residues long, ends included. The chain's CDR3 is CSAPLLGGDYGYIL.

On this clonotype: This may arise from a read error, as a much more abundant clone is one base away. This chain uses TRBV20-1 with TRBJ1-2; D is perhaps TRBD1 (6 bases). Germline V gene sequence: CDR1 DFQATT, CDR2 SNEGSKA (reference sequence). This CDR3 spans 14 amino acids. In nucleotides, the CDR3 is TGCAGTACTAGAACCGGGGGGCTCCTCTATGGCTACACCTTC. This translates into CSTRTGGLLYGYTF.

Remarks on this clonotype: A much larger clone is a single base away; this may be a read error. The chain couples TRBV4-1 to TRBJ1-6, with unresolved D. CDR3 length equals 16 residues. Germline V CDR1 and CDR2: MGHRA, YSYEKL. The CDR3 sequence: CASSQGVNRPNSPPHF. CDR3 coding DNA: TGCGCCAGCAGCCAAGGGGTAAATCGCCCTAATTCACCCCCCCACTTT.

The chain couples TRBV11-2 to TRBJ2-3; unclear D gene. The germline CDR1 and CDR2 sequences are SGHAT and FQNNGV. The CDR3 is made up of 12 amino acids. V shed 4 bases and J shed 6 bases, with 8 bases lying between them. CDR3 residues: CASSSLSDTQYF. The DNA for the CDR3 is TGTGCCAGCAGCTCTCTGAGCGATACGCAGTATTTT.

This clonotype was observed a few times. A much larger clone sits a single nucleotide away, making a read error possible. The chain links TRBV5-6 to TRBJ1-1; no clear D gene. CDR3 size: 15 residues. V was clipped by 4 bases and J by 3 bases, with 16 bases between them. Germline V CDR1 and CDR2: SGHDT, YYEEEE. CDR3: CASSQNLLGDTEAFF. The CDR3 bases are TGTGCCAGCAGCCAAAACCTTCTGGGCGACACTGAAGCTTTCTTT. Variable domain in full (rest from reference TRBV5-6 and TRBJ1-1): DAGVTQSPTHLIKTRGQQVTLRCSPKSGHDTVSWYQQALGQGPQFIFQYYEEEERQRGNFPDRFSGHQFPNYSSELNVNALLLGDSALYLCASSQNLLGDTEAFFGQGTRLTVV.

As concerns this clonotype: Sequence at one end of the junction differs from germline and may be a read error. The genes are TRBV29-1 and TRBJ2-3, with a tentative D call TRBD2 (5 bases). This CDR3 contains 13 residues. Germline V CDR1 and CDR2: SQVTM, ANQGSEA. The CDR3 spells CIFSREATDTQCF. CDR3 DNA: TGCATCTTCTCCCGGGAAGCCACAGATACGCAGTGTTTT.

This clonotype was counted ten times or more. V is TRBV20-1 and J is TRBJ2-1, with D tentatively TRBD1 (6 bases). The CDR3 has 11 amino acids. Per the germline V gene, CDR1 is DFQATT and CDR2 is SNEGSKA (reference sequence). This CDR3 is CSLGGTNEQFF. CDR3 sequence (DNA): TGCTCCCTAGGGGGAACTAATGAGCAGTTCTTC.

Remarks on this clonotype: This clone may be a read error of a much larger clone one base away. V is TRBV5-6 and J is TRBJ2-3, with 9 bases matching TRBD2. This CDR3 is 16 amino acids long. J gave up 2 bases and V 0 bases, and 4 bases lay outside the gene matches. The germline CDR1 and CDR2 sequences are SGHDT and YYEEEE. The CDR3, as DNA: TGTGCCAGCAGCTTGGGGCTAGCGGGACTCACAGATACGCAGTATTTT. Its translation: CASSLGLAGLTDTQYF.

This sequence joins TRBV11-2 and TRBJ2-7, with a weak D call TRBD2 (6 bases). Germline lookup yields CDR1 SGHAT and CDR2 FQNNGV. The V gene lost 5 bases and the J gene lost 3 bases, with 14 bases spanning the gap. This CDR3 is 14 amino acids long. Here the CDR3 reads CASSPIYGGYEQYF. CDR3 in DNA: TGTGCCAGCAGCCCTATCTACGGGGGCTACGAGCAGTACTTC.

The genes are TRBV20-1 and TRBJ1-2; maybe TRBD1 (6 bases). Germline V lookup: CDR1 DFQATT, CDR2 SNEGSKA (reference sequence). V was pared by 4 bases and J by 4 bases, with 25 bases between. The CDR3 is 17 amino acids. The CDR3 region has the DNA TGCAGTGCTACCCCAGCAGGGGACCGTGTGCGACTCTATGGCTACACCTTC. Translated: CSATPAGDRVRLYGYTF.

The gene calls are TRBV6-1 and TRBJ2-3, with TRBD2 identical over 10 bases. The CDR3 is 15 residues long. Germline V gene data show CDR1 as MNHNS and CDR2 as SASEGT. The CDR3 nucleotides read TGTGATAGCAGTGAACTAGCGGGGAGAACAGATACGCAGTATTTT. This translates into CDSSELAGRTDTQYF.

The chain recombines TRBV24-1 with TRBJ2-2; 8 bases map to TRBD2. The CDR3 contains 22 residues. In germline, CDR1 is KGHDR, CDR2 SFDVKD. Trimming cost V 1 base and J 3 bases; bases outside gene matches: 21. CDR3 sequence reads: CATSDFRPTSVRTRGDTGELFF. CDR3 sequence (DNA): TGTGCCACCAGTGATTTCAGGCCGACTAGCGTGAGGACGAGGGGTGACACCGGGGAGCTGTTTTTT.

This clonotype appeared once. A much larger clonotype is one base distant, so this may be a read error. CDR3 protein: CSASYIDHEQFF. The CDR3, as DNA: TGCAGTGCTAGCTACATAGACCATGAGCAGTTCTTC. The chain joins TRBV20-1 to TRBJ2-1; D ambiguous. V was shortened by 3 bases and J by 8 bases, with 11 bases between the two germline ends. Per germline, CDR1 DFQATT and CDR2 SNEGSKA (reference sequence). The CDR3 is 12 residues long.

Remarks on this clonotype: Relative to the germline gene, one junction end is altered; a read error may explain this. The rearrangement joins TRBV29-1 to TRBJ1-2; the D gene is possibly TRBD1 (5 bases). Germline CDR1 SQVTM, CDR2 ANQGSEA. The CDR3 contains 15 residues. The CDR3 reads CSAEGGGERNYGDTF. The DNA for the CDR3 is TGCAGCGCTGAAGGTGGGGGAGAGCGTAACTATGGCGACACCTTC.

To note about this clonotype: One junction end disagrees with the germline gene, perhaps due to a read error. The chain employs TRBV7-8 and TRBJ2-5; 12 bases are shared with TRBD2. This CDR3 region has 16 residues. The germline V gene has CDR1 SGHVS and CDR2 FQNEAQ. The chain's CDR3 is CGSGLAGGPIQETQYF. In DNA form, the CDR3 reads TGTGGCAGCGGGCTAGCGGGGGGGCCGATCCAAGAGACCCAGTACTTC. The complete variable domain, with remaining parts taken from reference TRBV7-8 and TRBJ2-5, reads GAGVSQSPRYKVAKRGQDVALRCDPISGHVSLFWYQQALGQGPEFLTYFQNEAQLDKSGLPSDRFFAERPEGSVSTLKIQRTQQEDSAVYLCGSGLAGGPIQETQYFGPGTRLLVL.

In the case of this clonotype: One end of the junction is discordant with germline, which a read error may explain. This chain links TRBV20-1 with TRBJ2-6; maybe TRBD1 (5 bases). The CDR3 loop spans 15 amino acids. Germline V gene sequence: CDR1 DFQATT, CDR2 SNEGSKA (reference sequence). The CDR3: CSARDRHSGAKVLTF. CDR3 sequence (DNA): TGCAGTGCTAGAGATAGGCATTCTGGGGCCAAGGTCCTGACTTTC.

This clonotype was counted a few times. A junction end diverges from the germline sequence, so it may reflect a read error. This chain connects TRBV11-3 to TRBJ2-3, with 12 bases identical to TRBD2. Germline V gene sequence: CDR1 SGHNT, CDR2 YENEEA. This CDR3 contains 16 residues. CDR3 nucleotide sequence: TGTGCCGGCAGCAGGGGGACTAGCGGGCGGTCGGATACGCAGTATTTT. Protein: CAGSRGTSGRSDTQYF.

Concerning this clonotype itself: The junction shows a germline mismatch at one end, possibly a read error. V and J are TRBV7-9 and TRBJ2-4; D is unclear. CDR1 is SEHNR and CDR2 is FQNEAQ in the germline V gene (reference sequence). There are 14 residues in the CDR3. The CDR3 reads CASSLVGSSNTQYF. CDR3 in DNA: TGTGCCAGCAGCCTAGTGGGTAGTTCGAACACTCAGTACTTC.

Turning to this clonotype: A much larger clonotype is one base distant, so this may be a read error. The conserved final phenylalanine or tryptophan is absent from the CDR3, which likely points to a read error. The rearrangement joins TRBV24-1 to TRBJ2-7; the match to TRBD1 covers 9 bases. The CDR3 runs 14 residues. Germline lookup yields CDR1 KGHDR and CDR2 SFDVKD. The V segment lost 6 bases and the J segment 3 bases; nucleotides outside the gene matches: 5. CDR3 loop: CATSKGQGYYEQYS. CDR3 coding DNA: TGTGCCACCAGTAAGGGACAGGGCTACTACGAGCAGTACTCC.

This clonotype occurred many times. The chain uses TRBV29-1 and TRBJ2-1, with D tentatively TRBD1 (6 bases). Trimming left V 6 bases short and J 2 bases short, with 11 bases between. This CDR3 comprises 13 residues. Germline loops: CDR1 SQVTM, CDR2 ANQGSEA. The CDR3 sequence is CSVAGTTYNEQFF. The CDR3 coding sequence is TGCAGCGTAGCCGGGACAACCTACAATGAGCAGTTCTTC.

Concerning this clonotype itself: This may stem from a read error, because a much larger clone lies one nucleotide away. CDR3 DNA sequence: TGTGCCATCAGTCCCCAGACCGGGAACACTGAAGCTCTCTTT. This gives the protein CAISPQTGNTEALF. This rearrangement joins TRBV10-3 to TRBJ1-1; D is undetermined. This CDR3 comprises 14 residues. Germline V gene lookup returns CDR1 ENHRY and CDR2 SYGVKD.